The 4 T cell receptor beta chains listed next were all sequenced from one sample in a study of low-dose radiotherapy and immunotherapy resistance in tumors. With TRAV- and TRBV-specific primers, first-strand cDNA was made, covering the alpha and beta chains. A constant-region primer paired with the V-primer adapter amplified TCRs over 20 PCR cycles. TCRdb reprocessed the reads with MiXCR, giving one entry per CDR3 protein. Here the sample spans 12,000 or so distinct CDR3 sequences, roughly 72% being singletons. The receptors stem from a human donor with advanced metastatic prostate, ovarian, gallbladder or colorectal cancer (not recorded which). This table probably holds off-target reads from a library built for another chain.

V and J are TRBV28 and TRBJ2-3; D is uncertain. Germline V gene lookup returns CDR1 MDHEN and CDR2 SYDVKM. Between the trimmed V and J ends, which lost 2 bases and 5 bases, there was a span of 8 bases. The CDR3 totals 13 residues. The CDR3 reads CASSLQIRDTQYF. In DNA form, the CDR3 reads TGTGCCAGCAGTTTACAGATCCGAGATACGCAGTATTTT.

This clonotype was found once. The chain employs TRBV6-8 and TRBJ2-7; 7 bases are a match to TRBD2. CDR3 size: 13 residues. Per germline, CDR1 MNHGY and CDR2 SAAAGT. V dropped 6 bases and J dropped 6; count of bases not matched to a gene: 8. The CDR3 nucleotides read TGTGCCAGCAGCCAAGGCCCGGGAGGCGAGCAGTACTTC. Translated: CASSQGPGGEQYF.

This clonotype showed up just once. The gene calls are TRBV5-5 and TRBJ2-7, with 11 bases identical to TRBD2. The CDR3 totals 18 residues. V dropped 0 bases and J dropped 0; count of bases not matched to a gene: 8. Germline V gene data show CDR1 as SGHKS and CDR2 as YYEKEE (reference sequence). In DNA form, the CDR3 reads TGTGCCAGCAGCTTGGCCCTACTAGCGGGAGTTTCCTCCTACGAGCAGTACTTC. Protein product: CASSLALLAGVSSYEQYF.

This clonotype is a singleton in its sample. The chain links TRBV12-3 or TRBV12-4 to TRBJ2-7, with 8 bases lining up with TRBD2. The CDR3 is 14 amino acids. The trim removed 2 bases at V and 4 bases at J, leaving 4 bases unmatched. The CDR3 spells CASSLSGSLYEQYF. The CDR3 DNA reads TGTGCCAGCAGTTTAAGCGGGAGCCTTTACGAGCAGTACTTC.